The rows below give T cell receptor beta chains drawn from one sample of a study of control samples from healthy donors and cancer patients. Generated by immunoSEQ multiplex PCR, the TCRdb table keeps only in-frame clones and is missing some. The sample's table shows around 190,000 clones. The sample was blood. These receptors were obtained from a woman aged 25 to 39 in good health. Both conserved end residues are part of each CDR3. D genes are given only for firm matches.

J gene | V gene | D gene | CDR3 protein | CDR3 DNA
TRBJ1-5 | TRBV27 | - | CASSLFGGANQPQHF | TGTGCCAGCAGTTTATTTGGAGGGGCTAATCAGCCCCAGCATTTT
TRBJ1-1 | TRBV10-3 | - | CAIRGEGGDTEAFF | TGTGCCATCAGAGGGGAAGGTGGTGACACTGAAGCTTTCTTT
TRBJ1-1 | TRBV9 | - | CASSVGRDTEAFF | TGTGCCAGCAGCGTCGGCAGGGACACTGAAGCTTTCTTT
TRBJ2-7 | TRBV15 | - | CATSAQDEQYF | TGTGCCACCAGCGCCCAGGACGAGCAGTACTTC
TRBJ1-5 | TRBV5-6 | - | CASSWTAGGNQPQHF | TGTGCCAGCAGCTGGACCGCGGGGGGCAATCAGCCCCAGCATTTT
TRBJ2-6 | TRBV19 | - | CASSMGRDPPGANVLTF | TGTGCCAGTAGTATGGGGCGGGACCCGCCTGGGGCCAACGTCCTGACTTTC
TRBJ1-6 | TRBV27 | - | CASSLARDYSYNSPLHF | TGTGCCAGCAGTTTAGCCCGGGACTACTCCTATAATTCACCCCTCCACTTT
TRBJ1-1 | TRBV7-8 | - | CASSLIRGGEAFF | TGTGCCAGCAGCTTAATTAGAGGGGGGGAAGCTTTCTTT
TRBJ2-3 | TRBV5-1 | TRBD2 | CASSLARDSGGADTQYF | TGCGCCAGCAGCTTGGCCAGGGATAGCGGGGGGGCGGATACGCAGTATTTT
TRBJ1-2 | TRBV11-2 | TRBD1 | CASSLGPTGDYGYTF | TGTGCCAGCAGCTTAGGGCCCACAGGGGACTATGGCTACACCTTC
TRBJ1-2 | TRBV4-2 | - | CASSQGAGVGYGYTF | TGTGCCAGCAGCCAAGGGGCCGGGGTAGGGTATGGCTACACCTTC
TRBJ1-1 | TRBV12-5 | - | CASGFGTEAFF | TGTGCTAGTGGTTTCGGCACTGAAGCTTTCTTT
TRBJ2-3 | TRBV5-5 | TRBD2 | CASSLYLAGADTQYF | TGTGCCAGCAGCTTGTATCTAGCGGGGGCCGATACGCAGTATTTT
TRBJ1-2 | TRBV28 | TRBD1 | CASSSPGQGSYGYTF | TGTGCCAGCAGTTCACCGGGACAGGGCTCCTATGGCTACACCTTC
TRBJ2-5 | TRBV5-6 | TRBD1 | CASSPGTGDSSGQYF | TGTGCCAGCAGCCCCGGGACAGGGGACTCATCGGGCCAGTACTTC
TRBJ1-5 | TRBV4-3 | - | CASSHHQLDPAQHF | TGCGCCAGCAGCCACCATCAACTGGATCCGGCCCAGCATTTT
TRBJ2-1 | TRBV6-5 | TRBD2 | CASSIPGGVDEQFF | TGTGCCAGCAGTATCCCGGGGGGTGTCGATGAGCAGTTCTTC
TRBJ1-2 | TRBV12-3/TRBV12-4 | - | CASSQTGKGYTF | TGTGCCAGCAGTCAAACAGGGAAGGGCTACACCTTC
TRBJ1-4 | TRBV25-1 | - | CASSESRSVLEKLFF | TGTGCCAGCAGTGAATCCCGGAGCGTTCTTGAAAAACTGTTTTTT
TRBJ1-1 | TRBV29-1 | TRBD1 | CSVVKQGINTEAFF | TGCAGCGTCGTCAAACAGGGGATCAACACTGAAGCTTTCTTT
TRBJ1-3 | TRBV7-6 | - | CASSSFRQPGNTIYF | TGTGCCAGCAGCTCATTCCGACAGCCTGGAAACACCATATATTTT
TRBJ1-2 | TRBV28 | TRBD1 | CASSPISGTGATLLYGYTF | TGTGCCAGCAGTCCAATCTCCGGGACAGGGGCCACTCTACTCTATGGCTACACCTTC
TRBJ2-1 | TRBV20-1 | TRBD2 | CSASPWTSGVGNEQFF | TGCAGTGCTAGTCCCTGGACTAGCGGGGTAGGGAATGAGCAGTTCTTC
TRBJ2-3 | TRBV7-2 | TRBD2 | CASSASGGAVPDTQYF | TGTGCCAGCAGCGCAAGCGGGGGGGCCGTACCAGATACGCAGTATTTT
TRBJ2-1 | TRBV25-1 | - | CASSEPGTFYNEQFF | TGTGCCAGCAGTGAACCCGGGACATTCTACAATGAGCAGTTCTTC
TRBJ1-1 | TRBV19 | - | CASSIEGQLNTEAFF | TGTGCCAGTAGTATAGAAGGACAGTTGAACACTGAAGCTTTCTTT
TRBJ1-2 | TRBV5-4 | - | CASSLPGQVYGYTF | TGTGCCAGCAGTTTGCCCGGGCAAGTCTATGGCTACACCTTC
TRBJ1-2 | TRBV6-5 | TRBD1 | CASRDRGLDYGYTF | TGTGCCAGCAGGGACAGGGGGCTCGACTATGGCTACACCTTC
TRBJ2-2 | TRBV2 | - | CASSEKRTNTGELFF | TGTGCCAGCAGTGAAAAACGGACGAACACCGGGGAGCTGTTTTTT
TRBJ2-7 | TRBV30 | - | CAWSRPPGTYEQYF | TGTGCCTGGAGTCGCCCCCCCGGAACCTACGAGCAGTACTTC
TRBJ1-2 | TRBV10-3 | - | CAISQPQGRNYGYTF | TGTGCCATCAGTCAACCGCAGGGTCGTAACTATGGCTACACCTTC
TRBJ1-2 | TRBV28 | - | CASSQNKGGLGYGYTF | TGTGCCAGCAGTCAAAATAAGGGGGGGCTTGGCTATGGCTACACCTTC
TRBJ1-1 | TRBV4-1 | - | CASSQKSGQPYTEAFF | TGCGCCAGCAGTCAGAAGTCCGGACAGCCCTACACTGAAGCTTTCTTT
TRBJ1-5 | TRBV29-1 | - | CSVARPNQPQHF | TGCAGCGTTGCTCGGCCGAATCAGCCCCAGCATTTT
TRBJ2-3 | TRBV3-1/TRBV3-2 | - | CASSQLYPADTQYF | TGTGCCAGCAGCCAACTGTACCCCGCAGATACGCAGTATTTT
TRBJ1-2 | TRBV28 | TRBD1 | CASSFVSGTALDYGYTF | TGTGCCAGCAGTTTTGTTTCCGGGACAGCGCTAGACTATGGCTACACCTTC
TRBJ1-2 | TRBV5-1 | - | CASSLQGAGSYGYTF | TGCGCCAGCAGCTTGCAAGGGGCTGGCAGCTATGGCTACACCTTC
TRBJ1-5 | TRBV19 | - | CASIVRRHF | TGTGCCAGTATCGTACGCAGGCATTTT
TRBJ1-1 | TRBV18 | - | CASSHGGNTEAFF | TGTGCCAGCTCACACGGGGGGAACACTGAAGCTTTCTTT
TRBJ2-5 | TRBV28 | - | CASSLKIGLQETQYF | TGTGCCAGCAGTTTAAAAATAGGCCTCCAAGAGACCCAGTACTTC
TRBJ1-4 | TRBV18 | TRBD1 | CASSPPGQGGEKLFF | TGTGCCAGCTCACCACCCGGACAGGGCGGCGAAAAACTGTTTTTT
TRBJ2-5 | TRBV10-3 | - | CAISESGGHPGETQYF | TGTGCCATCAGTGAGTCAGGGGGACACCCGGGGGAGACCCAGTACTTC
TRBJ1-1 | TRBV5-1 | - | CASSLGGDGPEAFF | TGCGCCAGCAGCTTAGGAGGGGACGGTCCTGAAGCTTTCTTT
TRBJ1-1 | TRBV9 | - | CASSPQVNTEAFF | TGTGCCAGCAGCCCACAAGTTAACACTGAAGCTTTCTTT
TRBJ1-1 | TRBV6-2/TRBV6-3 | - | CASSPQRGGVNTEAFF | TGTGCCAGCAGCCCTCAGAGGGGAGGGGTGAACACTGAAGCTTTCTTT
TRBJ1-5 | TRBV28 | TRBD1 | CASPPGAGGAQPQHF | TGTGCCAGCCCTCCGGGGGCAGGGGGCGCGCAGCCCCAGCATTTT
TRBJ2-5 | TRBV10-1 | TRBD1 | CASRGDRRPETQYF | TGCGCCAGCAGGGGGGACAGGCGACCGGAGACCCAGTACTTC
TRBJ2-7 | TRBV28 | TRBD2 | CASNPSGGFYEQYF | TGTGCCAGCAATCCTAGCGGGGGTTTCTACGAGCAGTACTTC
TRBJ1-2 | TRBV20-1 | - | CSAGGDYGYTF | TGCAGTGCCGGGGGAGATTATGGCTACACCTTC
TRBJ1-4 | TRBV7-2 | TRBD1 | CASSQYRGEKLFF | TGTGCCAGCAGCCAATACAGGGGAGAAAAACTGTTTTTT